This T cell receptor (beta chain) appears in the sequencing data of a study of CD8+ T cells in alopecia areata (dated by TCRdb to the late 2010s). A note on the overall study: The treated patients, all with moderate-to-severe alopecia areata, were enrolled in an open-label pilot trial of oral tofacitinib given at 5 to 10 mg twice daily. Patients stayed on tofacitinib for 6 to 18 months and then had 6 months of follow-up off drug so that delayed response and recurrence could be assessed. The SALT score, which quantifies the percentage of affected scalp surface area, was used to measure disease severity in treated patients. The study used high-throughput TCRbeta sequencing to examine T cell clonal expansion in alopecia areata, in both the C3H/HeJ mouse model and human patients. Human TCRbeta sequencing covered scalp tissue and sorted CD4+ and CD8+ peripheral blood T cells from patchy and totalis/universalis alopecia areata patients and healthy controls. Tofacitinib-treated patients had biopsies at baseline and at 4 and 24 weeks of treatment, with a later scalp biopsy in several patients. Scalp clonality was compared among normal scalp (n=4), patchy alopecia areata scalp (n=8), and alopecia totalis/universalis scalp (n=8). The RNA source kit depended on sample type: the PAXgene miRNA kit for fixed scalp, the miRNeasy kit for PBMCs, and the RNeasy kit for mouse skin. TCRbeta CDR3 regions were amplified by immunoSEQ multiplex PCR using 35 Vbeta forward and 13 Jbeta reverse primers. What the research found in general, with its limitations: During tofacitinib treatment, many expanded lesional clones remained in scalp and blood, and this persistence may partly explain relapse after treatment is stopped. Scalp TCR repertoire analysis is complicated because resident alphabeta T cells in normal human skin are also sequenced, whereas mouse skin is dominated by gammadelta T cells. The treated cohort was small, with a single nonresponder, so links between baseline CD8+ expansion and response need larger studies. Shared TCR sequences between patients were less evident than in mice, which may be partly attributable to HLA diversity in the patient population. Scalp clonality and the number of expanded CD8+ clones among the top 100 scalp clones were significantly decreased by tofacitinib. Compared with normal scalp, lesional scalp had higher clonality and more expanded CD8+ clones, particularly in alopecia totalis/universalis, a pattern that suggests antigenic drive.

Read against the paper, the sample's time point label means: approximately 4 weeks on oral tofacitinib. The treatment or condition tag for this specimen amounts to: oral pan-JAK inhibitor, 5-10 mg twice daily. Lesional scalp punch biopsies and peripheral blood were collected from alopecia areata patients. PBMCs were isolated by density centrifugation and stained for CD3, CD4 and CD8, after which CD4+ and CD8+ T cells were sorted on a FACSAria. The method behind the library was the immunoSEQ multiplex PCR assay. RNA was extracted from all samples and reverse transcribed into cDNA, which served as template for TCR sequencing. SuperScript III was used to make first-strand cDNA, primed with a 2:1 mix of oligo-dT and random hexamers. A synthetic immune receptor repertoire was used to gauge amplification bias, and whatever bias remained was removed computationally. The published analysis was carried out like this. Raw reads were preprocessed for error removal, and CDR3 was defined according to IMGT conventions as running from the conserved cysteine to phenylalanine. Clonality was calculated as 1 minus Shannon entropy normalized by log2 of the number of productive unique TCRs. Whether scalp clones were CD4 or CD8 was inferred by matching scalp TCRbeta sequences against CD4 and CD8 repertoires sorted from blood. Not all clones reach the TCRdb copy of this immuneACCESS table, which keeps in-frame sequences only. Checked studies attribute under half of the gap to unresolved V genes and leave the rest unexplained. For V, J and clone size, that table is used; D and trimming come from the DNA. In all, the sample holds about 200,000 clones, and roughly 56% of those were seen once. In total, the top ten clones hold 1.6% of the sample.

With regard to this clone: Its target antigen remains unknown. Within one base of it there is no much larger clone, and no base qualities were kept.

This clonotype was sampled from a human donor with alopecia areata. Here the sequenced sample was CD4+ T cells sorted from blood, taken at week 4, from a patient treated with tofacitinib.

The base sequence is TGCGCCAGCAGCGGTAGAAGTTTCGGGGAGCTGTTTTTT. This translates into CASSGRSFGELFF. The chain was built from TRBV23-1 and TRBJ2-2; no D gene can be assigned with confidence. TRBV23-1 is classed as an ORF, of uncertain function. Including cysteine and phenylalanine, the CDR3 has 13 amino acids. Left in the record is the CDR3 DNA by itself, 39 bases read in frame from the first base. The V and J ends are trimmed by 6 bases and 7 bases, leaving 12 bases between them.